Listed below are T cell receptor beta chains from one sample, sequenced in a study of Ad26.COV2.S vaccination and SARS-CoV-2 variants. Sequenced by immunoSEQ multiplex PCR; TCRdb stores in-frame clones only, minus some. The sample has some 350,000 clones; 80% to 90% are singletons. Sample: peripheral blood, taken in a trial of Ad26.COV2.S vaccine versus placebo. These receptors all stem from a person between 18 and 65 years old who received the Ad26.COV2.S COVID-19 vaccine or a placebo. Both conserved end residues are part of each CDR3. The order of the fields is CDR3 length, D gene, J gene, V gene, CDR3 DNA, CDR3 protein. D genes are given only for firm matches.

14 | . | TRBJ2-7 | TRBV27 | TGTGCCAGCTCTCGGCAGGCAAGCTCCTACGAGCAGTACTTC | CASSRQASSYEQYF
15 | TRBD2 | TRBJ2-7 | TRBV9 | TGTGCCAGCAGCCCAAGCTACGGACTAGCTTACGAGCAGTACTTC | CASSPSYGLAYEQYF
14 | TRBD1 | TRBJ1-2 | TRBV19 | TGTGCCAGTAGTATGTTGGACAGGGACTATGGCTACACCTTC | CASSMLDRDYGYTF
15 | . | TRBJ2-3 | TRBV5-1 | TGCGCCAGCAGCTTGGATCCGGCTACCACAGATACGCAGTATTTT | CASSLDPATTDTQYF
14 | . | TRBJ2-7 | TRBV7-8 | TGTGCCAGCAGCCCATACGGTGTTCCGTACGAGCAGTACTTC | CASSPYGVPYEQYF
14 | . | TRBJ2-5 | TRBV7-9 | TGTGCCAGCAGCCTATGGAAAGACCAAGAGACCCAGTACTTC | CASSLWKDQETQYF
14 | . | TRBJ1-1 | TRBV5-4 | TGTGCCAGCAGCTTGGGTGGTTCGAACACTGAAGCTTTCTTT | CASSLGGSNTEAFF
13 | TRBD2 | TRBJ2-3 | TRBV29-1 | TGCAGCGTTGCGGCGGGGGGCACAGATACGCAGTATTTT | CSVAAGGTDTQYF
15 | . | TRBJ2-3 | TRBV5-1 | TGCGCCAGCAGCTCTGGACAACTGATTTCGGATACGCAGTATTTT | CASSSGQLISDTQYF
15 | . | TRBJ1-1 | TRBV5-1 | TGCGCCAGCAGCTTCGTTAGACAGTCGAACACTGAAGCTTTCTTT | CASSFVRQSNTEAFF
12 | . | TRBJ2-5 | TRBV4-3 | TGCGCCAGCAGCCAAGGAAGAGAGACCCAGTACTTC | CASSQGRETQYF
13 | . | TRBJ2-5 | TRBV28 | TGTGCCAGCAGTTTAAAGGCGGAAGAGACCCAGTACTTC | CASSLKAEETQYF
17 | . | TRBJ2-1 | TRBV11-2 | TGTGCCAGCAGCTTAAATCTGCGACAGAGCTCCTACAATGAGCAGTTCTTC | CASSLNLRQSSYNEQFF
15 | . | TRBJ1-3 | TRBV4-3 | TGCGCCAGCAGCCCCACGGCGCGGCGGGGTAACACCATATATTTT | CASSPTARRGNTIYF